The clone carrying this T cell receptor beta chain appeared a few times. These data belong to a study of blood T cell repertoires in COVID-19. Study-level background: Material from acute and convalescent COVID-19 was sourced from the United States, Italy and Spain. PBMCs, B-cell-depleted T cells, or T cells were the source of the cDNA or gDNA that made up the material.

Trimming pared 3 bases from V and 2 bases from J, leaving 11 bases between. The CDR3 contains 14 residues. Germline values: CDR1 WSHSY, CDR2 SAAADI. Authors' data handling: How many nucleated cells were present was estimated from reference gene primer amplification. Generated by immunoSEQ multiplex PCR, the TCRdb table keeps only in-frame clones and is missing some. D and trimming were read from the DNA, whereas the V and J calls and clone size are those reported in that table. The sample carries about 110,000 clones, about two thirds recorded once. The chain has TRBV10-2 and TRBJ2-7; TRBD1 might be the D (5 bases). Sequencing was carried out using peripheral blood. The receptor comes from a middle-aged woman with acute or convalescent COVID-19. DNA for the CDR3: TGCGCCAGCAGTGACAGACAGCCGACCTACGAGCAGTACTTC. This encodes CASSDRQPTYEQYF.